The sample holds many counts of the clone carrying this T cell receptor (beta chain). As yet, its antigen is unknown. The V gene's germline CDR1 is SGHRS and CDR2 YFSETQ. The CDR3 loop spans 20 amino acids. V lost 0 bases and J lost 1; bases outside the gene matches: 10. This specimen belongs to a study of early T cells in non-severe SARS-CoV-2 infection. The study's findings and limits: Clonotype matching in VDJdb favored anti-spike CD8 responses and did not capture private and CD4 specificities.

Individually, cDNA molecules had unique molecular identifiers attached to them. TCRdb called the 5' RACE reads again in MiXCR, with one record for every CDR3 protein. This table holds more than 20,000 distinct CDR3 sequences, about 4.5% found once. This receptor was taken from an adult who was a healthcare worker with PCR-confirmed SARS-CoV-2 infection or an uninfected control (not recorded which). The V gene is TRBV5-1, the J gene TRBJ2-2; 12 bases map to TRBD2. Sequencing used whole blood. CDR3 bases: TGCGCCAGCAGCTTGGCGGCCTCTTGGGGACTAGCGGGGAACACCGGGGAGCTGTTTTTT. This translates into CASSLAASWGLAGNTGELFF.